What follows describes a single T cell receptor (beta chain). The data originate from a study of a mutant IDH1 vaccine in newly diagnosed glioma. Overall study context: Treated patients were roughly 62% male, about 38% female, mean age around 40 years.

CDR1 is SNHLY, CDR2 FYNNEI, per germline. Between the trimmed V and J ends, which lost 1 base and 7 bases, there was a span of 8 bases. The CDR3 length is 13 residues. Measured with immunoSEQ multiplex PCR; TCRdb has only the in-frame clones, and not every one. In the table there are 75,000 to 100,000 clones, over 70% of which are singletons. Documented time point: baseline, week 1 (first vaccination visit). Treatment meaning: pre-vaccination baseline after standard-of-care therapy. This chain joins TRBV2 and TRBJ1-3; D unresolved. The receptor was derived from a man between 35 and 55 years old with glioma. Some clones in this sample may be carry-over from other donors' samples. This specimen was PBMCs, taken from a glioma patient treated with radiotherapy, temozolomide or both. The CDR3 is CASSEDYGNTIYF. The DNA for the CDR3 is TGTGCCAGCAGTGAAGATTATGGCAACACCATATATTTT.